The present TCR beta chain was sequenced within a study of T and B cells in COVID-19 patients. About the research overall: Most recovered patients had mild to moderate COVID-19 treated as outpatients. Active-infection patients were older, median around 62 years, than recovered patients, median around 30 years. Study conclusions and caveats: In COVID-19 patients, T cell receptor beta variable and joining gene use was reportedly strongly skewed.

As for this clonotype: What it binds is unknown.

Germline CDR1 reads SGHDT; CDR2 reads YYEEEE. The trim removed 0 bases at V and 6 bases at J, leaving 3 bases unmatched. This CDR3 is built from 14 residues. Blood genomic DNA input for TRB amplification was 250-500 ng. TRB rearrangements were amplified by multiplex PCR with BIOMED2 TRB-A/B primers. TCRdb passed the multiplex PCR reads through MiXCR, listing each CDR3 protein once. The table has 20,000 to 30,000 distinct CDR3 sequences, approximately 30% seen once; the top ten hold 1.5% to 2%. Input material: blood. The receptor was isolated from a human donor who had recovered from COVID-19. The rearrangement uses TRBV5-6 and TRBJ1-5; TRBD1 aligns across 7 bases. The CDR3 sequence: CASSLGPGGQPQHF. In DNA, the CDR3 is TGTGCCAGCAGCTTGGGGCCAGGGGGTCAGCCCCAGCATTTT.